Below, 15 T cell receptor beta chains from the same sample are listed, as sequenced in a study of cytotoxic CD8 clonotypes in ibrutinib-treated CLL. Measured with immunoSEQ multiplex PCR; TCRdb has only the in-frame clones, and not every one. The table shows about 300,000 clones, with around 76% occurring only once. Source: PBMCs, taken at disease progression, from a patient treated with ibrutinib. The source is a human donor with chronic lymphocytic leukemia.

This clone occurred a few times. This rearrangement joins TRBV20-1 to TRBJ2-7, with 7 bases aligning to TRBD1. This CDR3 region has 11 residues. From germline, CDR1 is DFQATT and CDR2 SNEGSKA (reference sequence). The V segment lost 5 bases and the J segment 4 bases; nucleotides outside the gene matches: 2. CDR3 amino acids: CSAQQGYEQYF. The CDR3 DNA reads TGCAGTGCTCAACAGGGGTACGAGCAGTACTTC.

This clone was picked up one time. The V and J genes are TRBV6-1 and TRBJ2-7, with a weak D call TRBD1 (6 bases). The germline V and J ends were trimmed by 1 base and 6 bases, with 10 bases remaining between them. Per the germline V gene, CDR1 is MNHNS and CDR2 is SASEGT. The CDR3 covers 13 residues. This CDR3 reads CASSEDRAAEQYF. The CDR3 bases are TGTGCCAGCAGTGAAGACAGGGCCGCCGAGCAGTACTTC.

The chain has TRBV5-1 and TRBJ2-3; either TRBD1 or TRBD2 may supply D (5 bases each). Deletions cut 4 bases from V and 2 bases from J, with 14 bases between. Germline V CDR1 and CDR2: SGHRS, YFSETQ. The CDR3 contains 15 residues. CDR3 nucleotide sequence: TGCGCCAGCAGCCGCCGGGACCCCCTCACAGATACGCAGTATTTT. This translates into CASSRRDPLTDTQYF.

V is TRBV2 and J is TRBJ2-7; the D gene is possibly TRBD2 (5 bases). CDR3 length: 16 amino acids. V lost 4 bases and J lost 4, with 20 bases in between. Germline CDR1 and CDR2: SNHLY and FYNNEI. This CDR3 reads CASSGDTARGHYEQYF. CDR3 coding DNA: TGTGCCAGCAGTGGTGATACAGCTCGGGGTCATTACGAGCAGTACTTC.

This clone was seen a few times. The chain recombines TRBV15 with TRBJ2-3; D perhaps matches TRBD2 (7 bases). V shed 0 bases and J shed 6 bases, with 13 bases lying between them. The CDR3 spans 15 residues. Looked up from germline, CDR1 is LNHNV and CDR2 is YYDKDF (reference sequence). The CDR3 region is CATSRDRGARDTQYF. The CDR3 coding sequence is TGTGCCACCAGCAGAGATCGGGGGGCACGGGATACGCAGTATTTT.

The chain combines TRBV27 with TRBJ1-2; D uncertain. CDR1 is MNHEY and CDR2 is SMNVEV in the germline V gene (reference sequence). V was pared by 0 bases and J by 3 bases, with 8 bases between. The CDR3 is 14 amino acids. In DNA, the CDR3 is TGTGCCAGCAGTTTATCCCCAACCCACTATGGCTACACCTTC. It specifies CASSLSPTHYGYTF.

In this sample, this clone turned up a few times. V usage is TRBV10-1 and J usage is TRBJ2-7, with TRBD2 matching 7 bases. The CDR3 covers 16 residues. With V trimmed by 0 bases and J by 3 bases, 8 bases remained unmatched. In germline, CDR1 is WNHNN, CDR2 SYGVQD (reference sequence). The CDR3 DNA reads TGCGCCAGCAGTGAGTCATCGGCGGGAGCGGTCTACGAGCAGTACTTC. Translation gives CASSESSAGAVYEQYF.

There are a few counts of this clone. The chain uses TRBV23-1 and TRBJ1-4; TRBD1 aligns across 9 bases. TRBV23-1 is identified as an open reading frame with a role that is uncertain. The CDR3 is 19 residues long. The trim removed 4 bases at V and 5 bases at J, leaving 17 bases unmatched. The CDR3 loop reads CASSRSSDRGSPSNEKLFF. Written as DNA, the CDR3 is TGCGCCAGCAGTCGGTCCTCGGACAGGGGTTCCCCTTCGAATGAAAAACTGTTTTTT.

The rearrangement uses TRBV6-5 and TRBJ2-7, with D possibly TRBD2 on 6 matching bases. Trimming cost V 0 bases and J 0 bases, with 12 bases left between them. This CDR3 is built from 16 residues. CDR1 MNHEY and CDR2 SVGAGI come from the germline V gene. CDR3 sequence (DNA): TGTGCCAGCAGTTACTCTAGTCCGGGACTCTCCTACGAGCAGTACTTC. It codes for CASSYSSPGLSYEQYF.

The chain employs TRBV18 and TRBJ2-7, with D uncertain. The CDR3 loop spans 14 amino acids. Trimming shortened V by 0 bases and J by 5 bases, and 11 bases separated the two germline ends. CDR1 and CDR2 (germline): KGHSH, LQKENI. In DNA, the CDR3 is TGTGCCAGCTCACCACCGAGTGGGGTTGACGAGCAGTACTTC. It encodes CASSPPSGVDEQYF.

The gene calls are TRBV29-1 and TRBJ1-1; D gene unclear. V lost 5 bases, J lost 1 base, and 5 bases lay in between. The CDR3 sequence is 11 residues long. In germline, CDR1 is SQVTM, CDR2 ANQGSEA. The CDR3 DNA sequence: TGCAGCGTTCGTGAGAACACTGAAGCTTTCTTT. The encoded protein is CSVRENTEAFF.

The genes are TRBV10-3 and TRBJ2-1; D call uncertain. The V end lost 7 bases, the J end lost 3 bases, and 10 bases lay between the germline ends. CDR3 size: 13 residues. Germline V gene lookup returns CDR1 ENHRY and CDR2 SYGVKD. CDR3 bases: TGTGCCATCAAGAGCAGGAACTACAATGAGCAGTTCTTC. Translated, it gives CAIKSRNYNEQFF.

V gene TRBV12-5 combines with J gene TRBJ1-5; 9 positions agree with TRBD1. Germline V gene lookup returns CDR1 LGHNT and CDR2 FRNRAP. The CDR3 has 15 amino acids. V was clipped by 3 bases and J by 6 bases; unmatched bases: 6. The CDR3 DNA follows: TGTGCTAGTGGTTTACAGGGGGCTCCCGGTCAGCCCCAGCATTTT. Translation: CASGLQGAPGQPQHF. Complete variable domain (other parts from reference TRBV12-5 and TRBJ1-5): DARVTQTPRHKVTEMGQEVTMRCQPILGHNTVFWYRQTMMQGLELLAYFRNRAPLDDSGMPKDRFSAEMPDATLATLKIQPSEPRDSAVYFCASGLQGAPGQPQHFGDGTRLSIL.

This chain connects TRBV11-2 to TRBJ2-7, with 9 bases that match TRBD2. CDR3 length: 15 residues. CDR1 and CDR2 from the germline V gene are SGHAT and FQNNGV. J lost 4 bases, V lost 3 bases, and 7 bases had no gene match. The CDR3 loop reads CASSLVGLAGYEQYF. DNA of the CDR3: TGTGCCAGCAGCTTGGTGGGCCTAGCGGGGTACGAGCAGTACTTC.

The sample holds a few counts of this clone. V gene TRBV2 combines with J gene TRBJ2-5; weak D call: TRBD1 (5 bases). V was clipped by 4 bases and J by 5 bases, with 8 bases between them. This CDR3 has 12 residues. Germline V gene lookup returns CDR1 SNHLY and CDR2 FYNNEI. The DNA for the CDR3 is TGTGCCAGCAGTGCTTGGGGCGAGACCCAGTACTTC. This codes for CASSAWGETQYF. Drawing the rest from reference TRBV2 and TRBJ2-5, the complete variable domain is EPEVTQTPSHQVTQMGQEVILRCVPISNHLYFYWYRQILGQKVEFLVSFYNNEISEKSEIFDDQFSVERPDGSNFTLKIRSTKLEDSAMYFCASSAWGETQYFGPGTRLLVL.